The 16 T cell receptor beta chains below come from one sample, sequenced in a study of regulatory T cells in long-lasting Graves disease. To make TCR beta libraries, researchers used iRepertoire HTBI primers and Arm-PCR of CDR3 regions. Using its own MiXCR run on the multiplex PCR reads, TCRdb lists one record per CDR3 protein. The table includes 520,000 or so distinct CDR3 sequences, more than 10% detected once. Regarding time point: newly diagnosed GD, antithyroid drugs for less than 3 months. TCR sequences were obtained from RNA taken from PBMCs. These data were also filed under a second study, of T cells in Graves' hyperthyroidism and ophthalmopathy.

The sample here was peripheral blood mononuclear cells (PBMCs), taken at new diagnosis, from a patient treated with antithyroid drugs. Source of these receptors: a woman in her 30s with Graves disease.

This clonotype was counted many times. The rearrangement uses TRBV11-2 and TRBJ2-4; possible D gene TRBD2, 5 bases. The CDR3 covers 14 residues. Deletions cut 5 bases from V and 6 bases from J, with 14 bases between. CDR1 and CDR2 (germline): SGHAT, FQNNGV. The CDR3 loop reads CASSPTRQGNIQYF. CDR3 in DNA: TGTGCCAGCAGCCCTACTAGACAAGGAAACATTCAGTACTTC. Complete variable domain (other parts from reference TRBV11-2 and TRBJ2-4): EAGVAQSPRYKIIEKRQSVAFWCNPISGHATLYWYQQILGQGPKLLIQFQNNGVVDDSQLPKDRFSAERLKGVDSTLKIQPAKLEDSAVYLCASSPTRQGNIQYFGAGTRLSVL.

This clonotype has ten or more counts. The V and J genes are TRBV6-1 and TRBJ1-1; no reliable D call. Trimming pared 6 bases from V and 1 base from J, leaving 15 bases between. The germline V gene encodes CDR1 MNHNS and CDR2 SASEGT. The CDR3 has 15 residues. CDR3 loop: CASSAILSGNTEAFF. The CDR3 DNA is TGTGCCAGCAGCGCTATCTTAAGTGGGAACACTGAAGCTTTCTTT.

The sample holds many counts of this clonotype. The chain employs TRBV12-3 or TRBV12-4 and TRBJ2-7; D remains ambiguous. This CDR3 comprises 16 residues. V was shortened by 8 bases and J by 0 bases, with 20 bases between the two germline ends. In nucleotides, the CDR3 is TGTGCCAGCGCAAACGGGCCAATCCGACCCTCCTACGAGCAGTACTTC. Protein product: CASANGPIRPSYEQYF.

This clonotype was observed at least ten times. The V and J genes are TRBV11-2 and TRBJ1-1; 9 bases map to TRBD1. Germline CDR1 reads SGHAT; CDR2 reads FQNNGV. The CDR3 loop spans 17 amino acids. With 3 bases clipped from V and 0 bases from J, the junction kept 8 bases outside the gene matches. CDR3 in amino acids: CASSFPRDRELNTEAFF. CDR3 DNA sequence: TGTGCCAGCAGCTTCCCTCGGGACAGGGAGCTGAACACTGAAGCTTTCTTT.

This clonotype was seen repeatedly, ten times or more. The rearrangement joins TRBV13 to TRBJ2-1; D unresolved. Germline V gene data show CDR1 as PRHDT and CDR2 as FYEKMQ (reference sequence). The length of the CDR3 is 16 residues. V lost 2 bases and J lost 0, with 11 bases in between. CDR3 nucleotide sequence: TGTGCCAGCAGCTTATCGTGGGCCAGCTCCTACAATGAGCAGTTCTTC. Protein sequence: CASSLSWASSYNEQFF.

This clonotype was counted at least ten times. This rearrangement joins TRBV11-3 to TRBJ2-7, with D possibly being TRBD2 (6 bases). The CDR3 is 14 residues long. Germline V CDR1 and CDR2: SGHNT, YENEEA. V was shortened by 5 bases and J by 3 bases, with 14 bases between the two germline ends. CDR3 in DNA: TGTGCCAGCAGCAATAGCGGAGCGGGCTACGAGCAGTACTTC. This gives the protein CASSNSGAGYEQYF.

In this sample, this clonotype turned up many times. The V and J genes are TRBV7-8 and TRBJ1-5; no clear D gene. The CDR3 covers 13 residues. The germline V and J ends were trimmed by 5 bases and 7 bases, with 12 bases remaining between them. CDR1 SGHVS and CDR2 FQNEAQ come from the germline V gene. The DNA for the CDR3 is TGTGCCAGCAGCGCTGGTCTTGAGCAGCCCCAGCATTTT. Residues: CASSAGLEQPQHF.

This clonotype was counted ten times or more. This chain connects TRBV2 to TRBJ2-1; 12 bases map to TRBD2. Germline CDR1 and CDR2: SNHLY and FYNNEI. The CDR3 contains 15 residues. Trimming cost V 7 bases and J 7 bases; bases outside gene matches: 8. This CDR3 is CASTLLAGGPNEQFF. As DNA, the CDR3 is TGTGCCAGCACTTTGCTAGCGGGAGGGCCAAATGAGCAGTTCTTC.

This clonotype was recorded at least ten times. The CDR3 nucleotides are TGTGCCAGCAGCTCACCCCGCTCGGGGCCCAACACTGAAGCTTTCTTT. Translation gives CASSSPRSGPNTEAFF. The V gene is TRBV11-3, the J gene TRBJ1-1; a weak D match, TRBD1 (5 bases). In germline, CDR1 is SGHNT, CDR2 YENEEA. V dropped 4 bases and J dropped 2 bases, with 17 bases sitting between them. The CDR3 runs 16 residues.

This clonotype was observed at least ten times. The gene calls are TRBV28 and TRBJ1-5, with D unclear. Germline loops: CDR1 MDHEN, CDR2 SYDVKM. V was clipped by 3 bases and J by 2 bases, with 11 bases between them. This CDR3 spans 15 amino acids. The CDR3 sequence: CASSFPGHGNQPQHF. CDR3 DNA sequence: TGTGCCAGCAGTTTCCCGGGTCACGGCAATCAGCCCCAGCATTTT.

Many counts were recorded for this clonotype. The CDR3 is CASTGTSGTGELFF. The CDR3 DNA reads as TGCGCCAGCACCGGGACTTCTGGCACCGGGGAGCTGTTTTTT. The chain couples TRBV5-1 to TRBJ2-2, with D possibly TRBD2 on 6 matching bases. The V end lost 6 bases, the J end lost 4 bases, and 13 bases lay between the germline ends. The CDR3 is 14 residues long. Looked up from germline, CDR1 is SGHRS and CDR2 is YFSETQ.

The table lists this clonotype with many counts. The J gene is TRBJ2-5, the V gene TRBV19, with a possible D match to TRBD1 (6 bases). The ends were cut back, 5 bases at V and 7 bases at J, with 14 bases in the middle. The CDR3 contains 13 residues. Germline values: CDR1 LNHDA, CDR2 SQIVND (reference sequence). CDR3 amino acids: CASSPTGWGTQYF. The CDR3 DNA reads TGTGCCAGTAGTCCTACAGGGTGGGGGACCCAGTACTTC.

This clonotype was counted only a few times. The chain is built from TRBV19 and TRBJ2-3; D gene ambiguous. The CDR3 runs 13 residues. From germline, CDR1 is LNHDA and CDR2 SQIVND (reference sequence). V shed 10 bases and J shed 4 bases, with 15 bases lying between them. CDR3 loop: CATGVGLADTQYF. For the CDR3, the DNA is TGTGCCACCGGAGTTGGGCTCGCAGATACGCAGTATTTT. The full variable domain, with the rest looked up from reference TRBV19 and TRBJ2-3, is DGGITQSPKYLFRKEGQNVTLSCEQNLNHDAMYWYRQDPGQGLRLIYYSQIVNDFQKGDIAEGYSVSREKKESFPLTVTSAQKNPTAFYLCATGVGLADTQYFGPGTRLTVL.

Ten or more counts support this clonotype. This rearrangement joins TRBV9 to TRBJ2-7; 10 nucleotides match TRBD2. CDR3 length equals 16 residues. Losses at the gene ends were 0 bases for V and 3 bases for J; bases not matched to a gene: 6. Germline lookup yields CDR1 SGDLS and CDR2 YYNGEE. This CDR3 is CASSVEPGTSVYEQYF. The CDR3 nucleotides are TGTGCCAGCAGCGTAGAGCCCGGGACTAGCGTCTACGAGCAGTACTTC.

This clonotype has ten or more counts. The chain joins TRBV28 to TRBJ1-6; the D gene is possibly TRBD1 (5 bases). The CDR3 extends over 14 amino acids. V was shortened by 4 bases and J by 7 bases, with 11 bases between the two germline ends. Germline V gives CDR1 MDHEN, CDR2 SYDVKM. The CDR3 protein is CASSSPGKNSPLHF. DNA for the CDR3: TGTGCCAGCAGTTCCCCAGGGAAGAATTCACCCCTCCACTTT.

This clonotype was recorded many times. This chain connects TRBV6-6 to TRBJ2-3, with D unresolved. The CDR3 has 16 residues. The germline V gene encodes CDR1 MNHNY and CDR2 SVGAGI (reference sequence). V lost 0 bases and J lost 6, with 16 bases in between. The CDR3 DNA follows: TGTGCCAGCAGTTACTCGTCCAGCCACCCTCGGGATACGCAGTATTTT. As protein: CASSYSSSHPRDTQYF.